This T cell receptor (beta chain) was sequenced for a study of CD8 T cells in ankylosing spondylitis. General observations from the study: Relatively rare in peripheral blood, disease-linked clones were also CD8+.

Between the trimmed V and J ends, which lost 0 bases and 4 bases, there was a span of 7 bases. Germline loops: CDR1 SGDLS, CDR2 YYNGEE. The CDR3 extends over 13 amino acids. By proportion, this clonotype is medium-sized. What it binds is not known. TCRdb itself ran the 5' RACE reads through MiXCR, one entry per CDR3 protein. The sample includes some 7,000 distinct CDR3 sequences, approximately 2.9% of them seen just once. The J gene is TRBJ1-1, the V gene TRBV9; D gene unclear. The specimen sequenced was blood, either unsorted or a sorted T cell fraction (not recorded which). The TCR was taken from a female donor with ankylosing spondylitis or in good health (not recorded which). CDR3 bases: TGTGCCAGCAGCGTAGAGACGGGCACTGAAGCTTTCTTT. Translating it yields CASSVETGTEAFF.